The next 31 T cell receptor beta chains were all read from a single sample in a study of a mutant IDH1 vaccine in newly diagnosed glioma (dated by TCRdb to the early 2020s). Libraries were constructed by the immunoSEQ multiplex PCR assay. What TCRdb holds here is the immuneACCESS table cut down to in-frame rearrangements. Part of the clones is not present; checked against another copy, under half of the missing clones reflect an unresolved V gene, and the others are unexplained. The sample table lists about 110,000 clones, roughly nine tenths of them with a count of one. More than 0.55% of the sample goes to the ten largest clones. This sample's time point label indicates: week 11, during vaccination. Each vaccine dose was 300 ug of a 20-mer mutant IDH1 peptide in Montanide, given subcutaneously with topical imiquimod. No antigen has been assigned to these receptors. The sequences come from PBMCs, collected from a glioma patient whose treatment included an IDH1 peptide vaccine. The receptors originated from a woman between 50 and 59 years old with glioma.

Note on this clone: Additional DNA sequences in this sample encode the identical CDR3. The V and J genes are TRBV14 and TRBJ2-5; no firm D call. The CDR3 length is 14 residues. V lost 1 base to trimming and J lost 5 bases, with 11 bases between them. Germline CDR1 reads SGHDN; CDR2 reads FVKESK. The CDR3: CASSQGARSETQYF. The CDR3 bases are TGTGCCAGCAGCCAAGGGGCTAGATCGGAGACCCAGTACTTC.

This CDR3 reads CASSSYRVPYEQYF. The CDR3 nucleotides read TGTGCCAGCAGCTCCTACAGGGTACCCTACGAGCAGTACTTC. V usage is TRBV5-4 and J usage is TRBJ2-7; a possible D gene is TRBD1 (6 bases). The V end was cut by 3 bases, the J end by 2 bases, with 12 bases between. Germline values: CDR1 SGHNT, CDR2 YYREEE (reference sequence). This CDR3 is built from 14 residues.

The J gene is TRBJ2-7, the V gene TRBV6-1; 9 bases match TRBD1. The CDR3 totals 14 residues. The V and J ends lost 7 bases and 5 bases, in that order; junction bases with no gene match: 9. The germline CDR1 and CDR2 sequences are MNHNS and SASEGT. The CDR3 loop is CASKQGAPHHEQYF. DNA for the CDR3: TGTGCCAGCAAACAGGGGGCTCCACACCACGAGCAGTACTTC.

This clone appeared once. The J gene is TRBJ1-4, the V gene TRBV5-1; D might be TRBD1 (6 bases). The ends were cut back, 7 bases at V and 4 bases at J, with 11 bases in the middle. There are 13 residues in the CDR3. Germline CDR1 reads SGHRS; CDR2 reads YFSETQ. Here the CDR3 DNA reads TGCGCCAGCCGGGACACGGATAATGAAAAACTGTTTTTT. This encodes CASRDTDNEKLFF.

The chain carries TRBV30 and TRBJ1-6, with 9 bases identical to TRBD1. From germline, CDR1 is GTSNPN and CDR2 SVGIG (reference sequence). Unmatched junction bases numbered 4, after V lost 4 bases and J lost 9 bases. This CDR3 is built from 13 residues. The CDR3 is CAWTGQGGSPLHF. The CDR3 region has the DNA TGTGCCTGGACGGGACAGGGCGGTTCACCCCTCCACTTT. Together with reference TRBV30 and TRBJ1-6, the CDR3 gives the full variable domain: SQTIHQWPATLVQPVGSPLSLECTVEGTSNPNLYWYRQAAGRGLQLLFYSVGIGQISSEVPQNLSASRPQDRQFILSSKKLLLSDSGFYLCAWTGQGGSPLHFGNGTRLTVT.

This rearrangement joins TRBV2 to TRBJ2-1, with 7 bases that match TRBD1. This CDR3 contains 15 residues. Trimming took 6 bases from V and 0 from J; bases not matched to a gene: 5. The V gene's germline CDR1 is SNHLY and CDR2 FYNNEI. The CDR3 loop is CASSSRGNSYNEQFF. CDR3 DNA: TGTGCCAGCAGCTCCAGGGGGAACTCCTACAATGAGCAGTTCTTC.

This clone was seen once. The junction departs from the called germline gene at one end, perhaps through a read error. The chain couples TRBV7-7 to TRBJ2-3; 9 nucleotides agree with TRBD1. CDR1 and CDR2 (germline): SSHAT, FNYEAQ (reference sequence). The CDR3 runs to 16 residues. In DNA form, the CDR3 reads TGTGCTAGCAGCTTGACCGGGACAGGGAGCACAGATACGCAGTATTTT. Amino acids: CASSLTGTGSTDTQYF.

Details on this clone: The sample contains more than one DNA sequence encoding this CDR3. V usage is TRBV29-1 and J usage is TRBJ2-7; D possibly corresponds to TRBD2 (5 bases). The CDR3 has 12 amino acids. Germline CDR1 and CDR2: SQVTM and ANQGSEA. Trimming removed 4 bases at V and 1 base at J, with 8 bases between. The CDR3: CSVAGGSYEQYF. Written as DNA, the CDR3 is TGCAGCGTTGCAGGAGGATCCTACGAGCAGTACTTC.

The chain employs TRBV10-2 and TRBJ1-5; D is possibly TRBD1 (6 bases). Germline values: CDR1 WSHSY, CDR2 SAAADI. CDR3 length equals 14 residues. V was pared by 0 bases and J by 4 bases, with 7 bases between. The CDR3 region has the DNA TGCGCCAGCAGTGAGTCGGGGGCTAATCAGCCCCAGCATTTT. Translated: CASSESGANQPQHF.

V and J are TRBV6-5 and TRBJ1-3, with 7 bases lining up with TRBD1. After removal of 7 bases from V and 0 bases from J, the junction contained 6 bases not matched to a gene. This CDR3 has 15 amino acids. CDR1 and CDR2 (germline): MNHEY, SVGAGI. CDR3 loop: CASTRDRYSGNTIYF. CDR3 nucleotide sequence: TGTGCCAGCACGCGGGACAGATACTCTGGAAACACCATATATTTT.

The rearrangement links TRBV5-4 to TRBJ2-7; 9 bases are shared with TRBD2. V dropped 4 bases and J dropped 3; count of bases not matched to a gene: 11. Germline lookup yields CDR1 SGHNT and CDR2 YYREEE (reference sequence). This CDR3 is 16 amino acids long. CDR3: CASSRISGGNFYEQYF. The CDR3 DNA reads TGTGCCAGCAGCCGAATCAGCGGGGGGAACTTCTACGAGCAGTACTTC.

The chain has TRBV6-1 and TRBJ2-7, with D possibly being TRBD1 (5 bases). The CDR3 has 14 residues. The germline V and J ends were trimmed by 0 bases and 1 base, with 7 bases remaining between them. Germline V gene data show CDR1 as MNHNS and CDR2 as SASEGT. CDR3 nucleotides: TGTGCCAGCAGTGAAGCTCAGGGATCCTACGAGCAGTACTTC. Translating it yields CASSEAQGSYEQYF.

The chain links TRBV5-1 to TRBJ1-5; possibly TRBD1 for D (6 bases). The ends were cut back, 0 bases at V and 4 bases at J, with 11 bases in the middle. Per germline, CDR1 SGHRS and CDR2 YFSETQ. The CDR3 is made up of 15 amino acids. CDR3 nucleotide sequence: TGCGCCAGCAGCTTGGCCGGGGGGCTAAATCAGCCCCAGCATTTT. It yields the protein CASSLAGGLNQPQHF.

The count of this clone is one. V is TRBV6-6 and J is TRBJ2-1, with unresolved D. Germline values: CDR1 MNHNY, CDR2 SVGAGI (reference sequence). Trimming took off 0 bases at V and 10 bases at J, with 16 bases between the two ends. The CDR3 has 15 residues. In DNA, the CDR3 is TGTGCCAGCAGTTACTCGGGCGGTGGGTCCGTCGAGCAGTTCTTC. Residues: CASSYSGGGSVEQFF.

The CDR3 protein is CASSLVGKVNEQYF. The CDR3 coding sequence is TGTGCCAGCAGCTTGGTGGGGAAAGTAAACGAGCAGTACTTC. The chain joins TRBV11-2 to TRBJ2-7; D unresolved. Per germline, CDR1 SGHAT and CDR2 FQNNGV. V lost 3 bases, J lost 5 bases, and 14 bases lay in between. The CDR3 spans 14 residues.

The rearrangement joins TRBV4-1 to TRBJ2-5, with D tentatively TRBD1 or TRBD2 (5 bases each). Per the germline V gene, CDR1 is MGHRA and CDR2 is YSYEKL. The CDR3 extends over 14 amino acids. V gave up 0 bases and J gave up 3 bases, with 8 bases separating them. CDR3 in amino acids: CASSQDGGEETQYF. In DNA, the CDR3 is TGCGCCAGCAGCCAAGATGGGGGAGAAGAGACCCAGTACTTC.

The chain uses TRBV6-5 and TRBJ1-1; no clear D. CDR1 is MNHEY and CDR2 is SVGAGI in the germline V gene. The ends were cut back, 6 bases at V and 1 base at J, with 15 bases in the middle. CDR3 length: 15 amino acids. The CDR3 region has the DNA TGTGCCAGCAGCTACCGAGGACGTGAGAACACTGAAGCTTTCTTT. Translated, it gives CASSYRGRENTEAFF.

The chain links TRBV6-5 to TRBJ2-1; 9 bases are shared with TRBD2. Germline assignment: CDR1 MNHEY and CDR2 SVGAGI. This CDR3 has 14 amino acids. The CDR3 reads CAGSGSLTYNEQFF. CDR3 DNA: TGTGCAGGTAGCGGGAGCCTTACCTACAATGAGCAGTTCTTC.

This clone was detected once. The chain joins TRBV5-4 to TRBJ1-1; tentatively, D is TRBD1 (5 bases). This CDR3 spans 14 amino acids. V was shortened by 4 bases and J by 8 bases, with 18 bases between the two germline ends. Germline V gene sequence: CDR1 SGHNT, CDR2 YYREEE (reference sequence). The CDR3 spells CASSHSQTGFEAFF. The CDR3 nucleotides are TGTGCCAGCAGCCACTCACAAACAGGTTTCGAAGCTTTCTTT. The full variable domain, its missing parts supplied by reference TRBV5-4 and TRBJ1-1, is ETGVTQSPTHLIKTRGQQVTLRCSSQSGHNTVSWYQQALGQGPQFIFQYYREEENGRGNFPPRFSGLQFPNYSSELNVNALELDDSALYLCASSHSQTGFEAFFGQGTRLTVV.

This clone showed up just once. The CDR3 loop is CASSQDDREVSYNEQFF. CDR3 DNA sequence: TGCGCCAGCAGCCAAGATGATCGGGAGGTCTCGTACAATGAGCAGTTCTTC. The chain recombines TRBV4-1 with TRBJ2-1, with 7 bases that match TRBD2. V lost 0 bases and J lost 4; bases outside the gene matches: 9. The CDR3 spans 17 residues. Germline values: CDR1 MGHRA, CDR2 YSYEKL.

This rearrangement joins TRBV7-6 to TRBJ2-7; TRBD2 agrees at 10 bases. Per germline, CDR1 SGHVS and CDR2 FNYEAQ. The CDR3 is 15 residues long. The V gene end was trimmed by 1 base and the J gene end by 3 bases; junction bases not matched to a gene: 3. The CDR3 protein is CASSLGPSGSYEQYF. The CDR3 bases are TGTGCCAGCAGCTTAGGCCCTAGCGGGAGCTACGAGCAGTACTTC.

The gene calls are TRBV27 and TRBJ2-1; D is possibly TRBD2 (5 bases). This CDR3 spans 15 amino acids. Germline values: CDR1 MNHEY, CDR2 SMNVEV (reference sequence). Trimming removed 1 base at V and 9 bases at J, with 16 bases between. The CDR3 is CASSLLWRRNSEQFF. In nucleotides, the CDR3 is TGTGCCAGCAGTTTATTATGGCGGAGGAATAGTGAGCAGTTCTTC.

CDR3 in DNA: TGTGCCAGCAGTCAGGGGGCTTCTTCAACTAATGAAAAACTGTTTTTT. It is translated as CASSQGASSTNEKLFF. The chain has TRBV25-1 and TRBJ1-4, with 8 bases that match TRBD1. CDR3 size: 16 residues. V dropped 5 bases and J dropped 0; count of bases not matched to a gene: 5. Per the germline V gene, CDR1 is MGHDK and CDR2 is SYGVNS.

The rearrangement links TRBV11-2 to TRBJ2-3, with 11 positions matching TRBD2. After removal of 5 bases from V and 2 bases from J, the junction contained 6 bases not matched to a gene. This CDR3 is 16 amino acids long. Germline CDR1 and CDR2: SGHAT and FQNNGV. The CDR3 nucleotides read TGTGCCAGCAGCCCACTAGCGGGAGCCCCCACAGATACGCAGTATTTT. Translating it yields CASSPLAGAPTDTQYF.

The CDR3 bases are TGTGCCAGCAGCTCCGAGCGAGGTGAGCAGTTCTTC. The encoded protein is CASSSERGEQFF. The J gene is TRBJ2-1, the V gene TRBV7-9; D unresolved. Germline V CDR1 and CDR2: SEHNR, FQNEAQ (reference sequence). Trimming removed 4 bases from V and 9 bases from J, with 10 bases in between. The CDR3 length is 12 residues.

This clone appeared a few times. The chain links TRBV6-1 to TRBJ1-2; TRBD1 is a possible D gene (5 bases). CDR3 length: 15 residues. The germline V gene has CDR1 MNHNS and CDR2 SASEGT. Trimming cost V 1 base and J 4 bases, with 13 bases left between them. CDR3 region: CASSEENGGSYGYTF. The CDR3 nucleotides read TGTGCCAGCAGTGAAGAGAATGGGGGATCCTATGGCTACACCTTC.

This chain joins TRBV29-1 and TRBJ2-1, with unresolved D. The germline gives CDR1 SQVTM, CDR2 ANQGSEA. CDR3 size: 13 residues. V lost 2 bases and J 9 bases, leaving 14 bases between the germline ends. This CDR3 is CSVEPLNGIEQFF. CDR3 sequence (DNA): TGCAGCGTTGAACCCCTTAATGGGATTGAGCAGTTCTTC.

The chain is built from TRBV6-1 and TRBJ1-1; D call uncertain. This CDR3 is built from 13 residues. The germline CDR1 and CDR2 sequences are MNHNS and SASEGT. V was trimmed by 6 bases and J by 1 base, leaving 9 bases between them. CDR3 protein: CASRHHGNTEAFF. DNA of the CDR3: TGTGCCAGCAGGCATCATGGGAACACTGAAGCTTTCTTT.

The chain recombines TRBV5-1 with TRBJ2-1, with 10 bases that match TRBD1. Looked up from germline, CDR1 is SGHRS and CDR2 is YFSETQ. Trimming took 0 bases from V and 3 from J; bases not matched to a gene: 3. The CDR3 spans 16 residues. Here the CDR3 DNA reads TGCGCCAGCAGCTTGGAGGGGACAGGGGTCTACAATGAGCAGTTCTTC. As protein: CASSLEGTGVYNEQFF.

The chain combines TRBV19 with TRBJ1-5, with TRBD1 as a possible D gene (5 bases). The V and J ends lost 6 bases and 6 bases respectively, with 18 bases between them. Germline V CDR1 and CDR2: LNHDA, SQIVND (reference sequence). This CDR3 is 15 amino acids long. The CDR3 nucleotides are TGTGCCAGTAGGCGGTTTGAGGGGCGCGGTCAGCCCCAGCATTTT. It encodes CASRRFEGRGQPQHF.

This chain links TRBV27 with TRBJ1-2; no clear D. This CDR3 has 13 residues. The germline V gene encodes CDR1 MNHEY and CDR2 SMNVEV (reference sequence). V was shortened by 3 bases and J by 6 bases, with 11 bases between the two germline ends. The CDR3 is CASSFNRWDGYTF. Written as DNA, the CDR3 is TGTGCCAGCAGTTTCAACCGGTGGGATGGCTACACCTTC.